Below, 16 T cell receptor beta chains from the same sample are listed, as sequenced in a study of T cell changes during pregnancy in multiple sclerosis. Repertoires were generated with immunoSEQ multiplex PCR, while TCRdb's copy carries only in-frame clones and drops some. The repertoire includes tens of thousands of clones, around 93% of them detected once, and approximately 0.97% sits in the top ten. Sequencing used peripheral blood, obtained before pregnancy. These receptors came from a female donor with multiple sclerosis, enrolled in a pregnancy study.

This clone was detected once. V usage is TRBV6-6 and J usage is TRBJ2-2; 9 positions match TRBD1. CDR1 is MNHNY and CDR2 is SVGAGI in the germline V gene (reference sequence). The CDR3 has 15 residues. The ends lost 6 bases at V and 1 base at J; junction bases unmatched: 3. The CDR3 loop reads CASRPGQGNTGELFF. The DNA of the CDR3 is TGTGCCAGCAGACCGGGACAGGGGAACACCGGGGAGCTGTTTTTT.

CDR3 nucleotides: TGTGCCAGTAGTACCAGAGTCCTCGCGGGGGGTGAGCAGTTCTTC. Encoded protein: CASSTRVLAGGEQFF. J is TRBJ2-1 and V is TRBV19, with 8 bases matching TRBD2. Germline V lookup: CDR1 LNHDA, CDR2 SQIVND (reference sequence). The V gene end was trimmed by 4 bases and the J gene end by 9 bases; junction bases not matched to a gene: 11. The CDR3 runs to 15 residues.

The chain links TRBV5-5 to TRBJ2-7, with D unclear. The CDR3 contains 16 residues. Germline V CDR1 and CDR2: SGHKS, YYEKEE (reference sequence). The ends were cut back, 5 bases at V and 2 bases at J, with 20 bases in the middle. For the CDR3, the DNA is TGTGCCAGCAGGCCGCAGGTGCCCCTTCCCCCCTACGAGCAGTACTTC. Translation gives CASRPQVPLPPYEQYF. The complete variable domain, with remaining parts taken from reference TRBV5-5 and TRBJ2-7, reads DAGVTQSPTHLIKTRGQQVTLRCSPISGHKSVSWYQQVLGQGPQFIFQYYEKEERGRGNFPDRFSARQFPNYSSELNVNALLLGDSALYLCASRPQVPLPPYEQYFGPGTRLTVT.

The J gene is TRBJ1-5, the V gene TRBV28, with 9 bases aligning to TRBD1. CDR1 MDHEN and CDR2 SYDVKM come from the germline V gene. CDR3 length equals 15 residues. Unmatched junction bases numbered 7, after V lost 6 bases and J lost 4 bases. The CDR3 coding sequence is TGTGCCAGCAGCAGTCAGACAGGGGGTAATCAGCCCCAGCATTTT. Translation gives CASSSQTGGNQPQHF.

The CDR3 nucleotides are TGTGCCAGCAGTTTCGCACTACTATACAATGAGCAGTTCTTC. Its protein is CASSFALLYNEQFF. This rearrangement joins TRBV27 to TRBJ2-1; D call uncertain. The CDR3 has 14 residues. V was shortened by 3 bases and J by 4 bases, with 10 bases between the two germline ends. Germline CDR1 reads MNHEY; CDR2 reads SMNVEV (reference sequence).

V is TRBV7-9 and J is TRBJ1-1; 10 bases match TRBD1. CDR3 length equals 14 residues. The junction had 6 bases not matched to a gene; V was cut back by 5 bases and J by 6 bases. CDR1 SEHNR and CDR2 FQNEAQ come from the germline V gene (reference sequence). CDR3 residues: CASSLTGGGAEAFF. The DNA for the CDR3 is TGTGCCAGCAGCCTGACAGGGGGCGGAGCTGAAGCTTTCTTT.

This clone occurred once. The genes are TRBV9 and TRBJ2-6; D perhaps matches TRBD2 (5 bases). This CDR3 region has 19 residues. The V end was cut by 1 base, the J end by 0 bases, with 17 bases between. Germline values: CDR1 SGDLS, CDR2 YYNGEE. This chain's CDR3 is CASSVSPGLGASGANVLTF. The DNA of the CDR3 is TGTGCCAGCAGCGTATCTCCGGGATTGGGAGCCTCTGGGGCCAACGTCCTGACTTTC.

This clone was recorded a few times. The rearrangement joins TRBV2 to TRBJ1-3, with D tentatively TRBD1 (5 bases). The V gene lost 2 bases and the J gene lost 0 bases, with 14 bases spanning the gap. The length of the CDR3 is 17 residues. The V gene's germline CDR1 is SNHLY and CDR2 FYNNEI. In DNA form, the CDR3 reads TGTGCCAGCAGTGAATACCTAACAGGATTCTCTGGAAACACCATATATTTT. Its protein is CASSEYLTGFSGNTIYF.

The V gene is TRBV27, the J gene TRBJ2-7; 8 nucleotides line up with TRBD2. With V trimmed by 5 bases and J by 3 bases, 9 bases remained unmatched. CDR1 is MNHEY and CDR2 is SMNVEV in the germline V gene (reference sequence). The length of the CDR3 is 15 residues. The DNA of the CDR3 is TGTGCCAGCAGTCCCGCCGGGGGGGTGAACTACGAGCAGTACTTC. Translation: CASSPAGGVNYEQYF.

The gene calls are TRBV4-3 and TRBJ2-1, with 8 bases matching TRBD2. The V and J ends lost 3 bases and 0 bases, in that order; junction bases with no gene match: 10. Per the germline V gene, CDR1 is LGHNA and CDR2 is YSLEER. The CDR3 contains 18 residues. Here the CDR3 DNA reads TGCGCCAGCAGCCACATGGCGGGGGGCCTAAGCTCCTACAATGAGCAGTTCTTC. Residues: CASSHMAGGLSSYNEQFF.

V and J are TRBV7-9 and TRBJ1-5; 7 nucleotides align to TRBD1. This CDR3 has 17 amino acids. CDR1 and CDR2 from the germline V gene are SEHNR and FQNEAQ (reference sequence). V shed 1 base and J 0 bases; nucleotides not matched to a gene: 6. CDR3 in DNA: TGTGCCAGCAGCTTAGGGTTGGGGACAGCTAGCAATCAGCCCCAGCATTTT. Translated, it gives CASSLGLGTASNQPQHF.

V and J are TRBV28 and TRBJ2-5, with TRBD1 matching over 7 bases. Germline lookup yields CDR1 MDHEN and CDR2 SYDVKM. This CDR3 contains 16 residues. V lost 5 bases and J lost 5; bases outside the gene matches: 14. CDR3 amino acids: CASSPLGQDARETQYF. The CDR3 DNA reads as TGTGCCAGCAGTCCTCTCGGACAGGACGCGCGGGAGACCCAGTACTTC.

The genes are TRBV5-4 and TRBJ2-2, with TRBD2 identical over 8 bases. With 4 bases clipped from V and 1 base from J, the junction kept 6 bases outside the gene matches. Germline loops: CDR1 SGHNT, CDR2 YYREEE (reference sequence). The CDR3 totals 16 residues. DNA of the CDR3: TGTGCCAGCAGCCCCAATCGGGGGGGGAACACCGGGGAGCTGTTTTTT. This gives the protein CASSPNRGGNTGELFF.

The J gene is TRBJ1-1, the V gene TRBV15, with TRBD1 matching over 7 bases. Germline CDR1 is LNHNV and CDR2 is YYDKDF (reference sequence). CDR3 length: 15 amino acids. V dropped 5 bases and J dropped 1; count of bases not matched to a gene: 7. The CDR3 nucleotides read TGTGCCACCAGCGTACGACAGGGTTGGAACACTGAAGCTTTCTTT. This translates into CATSVRQGWNTEAFF.

This chain uses TRBV4-2 with TRBJ2-7; 10 bases are a match to TRBD1. Germline V gene data show CDR1 as LGHNA and CDR2 as YNFKEQ. J lost 6 bases, V lost 3 bases, and 8 bases had no gene match. The CDR3 covers 15 residues. CDR3 sequence reads: CASSHSTGTGAEQYF. As DNA, the CDR3 is TGTGCCAGCAGCCATTCTACCGGGACAGGGGCCGAGCAGTACTTC.

This clone appeared a single time. CDR3 DNA: TGTGCCAGCAGTTACTCGATAATAGACAGGCACAATGAGCAGTTCTTC. This gives the protein CASSYSIIDRHNEQFF. V usage is TRBV6-5 and J usage is TRBJ2-1; possible D gene TRBD1, 6 bases. There are 16 residues in the CDR3. Germline CDR1 is MNHEY and CDR2 is SVGAGI. V dropped 0 bases and J dropped 5 bases, with 14 bases sitting between them.